This T cell receptor (beta chain) was identified in a study of blood T cell repertoires in COVID-19 (dated by TCRdb to 2020 to 2021). Broadly, across the study: The collaborator samples originated in the United States, Italy and Spain and spanned the acute and convalescent phases of COVID-19. The material from the prospective study consisted of cDNA or gDNA derived from T cells, B-cell-depleted T cells, or PBMCs. Subjects who had been exposed to COVID-19, were actively infected with it, or had recovered from it provided the deeply sampled blood TCRbeta repertoires that made up the dataset. The repertoires were made available in a free public database intended to serve as a resource for research on the immune response to SARS-CoV-2. The samples were drawn from the first 160 participants of the ongoing ImmuneRACE study and from 950 to 1,500 subjects provided by 6 global collaborators. Nearly every sample came with metadata listing a de-identified subject ID, COVID-19 status, age in years and sex. HLA class I and class II types, where available, came from metadata supplied by the sample provider rather than from assay-based typing.

Between the V and J ends, shortened by 3 bases and 0 bases respectively, the junction contains 9 bases. CDR1 and CDR2, per the germline V gene (reference sequence), are PRHDT and FYEKMQ. The CDR3 measures 14 amino acids from cysteine to phenylalanine. Just the 42-base CDR3 DNA is kept, in frame starting at base 1. General conclusions and limits of the study: The amount of clinical and demographic metadata varied by source and participant and was provided uncurated.

With regard to this clone: This receptor's antigen is unknown. No per-base quality is available; no much larger clone lies one base away.

TCRbeta CDR3 regions were amplified from genomic DNA by means of the immunoSEQ Assay, a bias-controlled multiplex PCR. Per the original workflow: The number of nucleated cells in each sample was estimated by amplification of reference gene primers within the assay. To quantify the absolute abundance of each unique TCRbeta CDR3 rearrangement, sequence reads were collapsed and filtered. For each sample, productive Simpson clonality was calculated as the square root of Simpson's diversity index over productive rearrangements. In its TCRdb copy, this immuneACCESS table keeps in-frame sequences only and misses some clones. Where compared with another copy, unresolved V genes explain less than half of these, and the others have no known cause. V, J and clone size reflect that table, while D and trimming were determined from the DNA. Present in this sample are about 370,000 clones, 75% to 90% of which were seen just once. The ten largest clones capture approximately 1% of the sample.

Enrolling through a virtual design, the prospective study's participants ranged in age from about 18 to 89 years and lived across roughly 24 United States geographic areas. To assign participants to cohorts, the prospective study relied on clinical history that participants themselves reported in a screening survey and a study questionnaire. For ImmuneRACE Cohort 3, a participant was defined as recovered based on two consecutive negative NP/OP PCR tests, clearance by a healthcare professional, or resolution of symptoms. In the prospective study, mobile phlebotomists collected whole blood, serum and a nasopharyngeal or oropharyngeal swab from each participant. Participants in the prospective study had the option to provide additional blood draws and questionnaires over a roughly two-month period. Before DNA extraction, prospective study blood samples were shipped either frozen or at room temperature.

This TCR was recovered from a man aged 18 to 29 who had recovered from COVID-19. Rearrangement joined TRBV13 to TRBJ2-7; matching of 5 bases hints at TRBD1 as the D gene. Sequencing input: PBMCs or T cells enriched from blood (not recorded which). The CDR3 region: CASSFQGNSYEQYF. The nucleotides read TGTGCCAGCAGCTTCCAGGGAAACTCCTACGAGCAGTACTTC.